One and the same sample provided the 10 T cell receptor beta chains below, sequenced in a study of T cells in Graves' hyperthyroidism and ophthalmopathy (dated by TCRdb to the late 2010s). The library was produced with multiplex PCR. The listed sequencing device is Illumina HiSeq 2000. Amplification of TCR beta CDR3 regions was carried out from RNA transcripts. For the first round of RT-PCR on the TCR CDR3, the HTBI primer set was used together with the Qiagen OneStep RT-PCR kit. Using fastp at Q25 and MiXCR, TCRdb reprocessed the public reads and kept productive beta chains. CDR3 protein duplicates are merged, each entry listing the most common genes and DNA. The sample table holds more than 600,000 distinct CDR3 sequences, of which 16% were seen once. Together, the top ten hold over 7.5% of the sample. The sequencing input was blood. The receptors derive from a man aged 18 to 30 with Graves' hyperthyroidism.

This clonotype was counted a few times. The chain carries TRBV15 and TRBJ2-7, with a possible D match to TRBD2 (5 bases). Between the trimmed V and J ends, which lost 6 bases and 1 base, there was a span of 13 bases. CDR3 length: 14 residues. Germline assignment: CDR1 LNHNV and CDR2 YYDKDF (reference sequence). The CDR3 loop is CATSLGLLSYEQYF. In DNA, the CDR3 is TGTGCCACCAGTTTAGGACTCCTTTCCTACGAGCAGTACTTC.

The sample holds many counts of this clonotype. The rearrangement joins TRBV7-2 to TRBJ1-5; D may be TRBD1 (6 bases). CDR1 and CDR2 (germline): SGHTA, FQGNSA. The CDR3 runs to 14 residues. V was pared by 1 base and J by 5 bases, with 9 bases between. For the CDR3, the DNA is TGTGCCAGCAGCTTAGAGGGGGGAGATCAGCCCCAGCATTTT. It is translated as CASSLEGGDQPQHF.

The rearrangement links TRBV7-6 to TRBJ2-1, with D possibly matching TRBD2 (5 bases). Trimming took off 8 bases at V and 4 bases at J, with 24 bases between the two ends. In germline, CDR1 is SGHVS, CDR2 FNYEAQ. The CDR3 contains 17 residues. The CDR3 sequence: CASPSEGRTAIYNEQFF. CDR3 nucleotides: TGTGCCAGCCCCTCCGAGGGCCGGACCGCAATTTACAATGAGCAGTTCTTC.

This clonotype was observed a few times. This may be a read error: a much more frequent sequence differs by one nucleotide. The rearrangement joins TRBV7-2 to TRBJ2-5; D call uncertain. This CDR3 comprises 15 residues. Germline V lookup: CDR1 SGHTA, CDR2 FQGNSA. The CDR3 sequence: CVSSLQLSLKETQYF. In nucleotides, the CDR3 is TGTGTCAGCAGCTTACAGTTGTCATTGAAGGAGACCCAGTACTTC.

This clonotype was observed many times. The chain recombines TRBV6-5 with TRBJ2-5; D not certain. CDR1 is MNHEY and CDR2 is SVGAGI in the germline V gene. Trimming stripped 0 bases from V and 4 bases from J, with 6 bases between. The CDR3 sequence is 13 residues long. CDR3 sequence (DNA): TGTGCCAGCAGTTACTCTGGCTCAGAGACCCAGTACTTC. Translating gives CASSYSGSETQYF.

This clonotype came up a few times. This may come from a read error, since a much larger clone is one base off. V is TRBV6-1 and J is TRBJ2-7; TRBD2 aligns across 8 bases. Germline V CDR1 and CDR2: MNHNS, SASEGT. V trimming: 8 bases; J trimming: 3 bases; junction bases outside the gene matches: 6. The CDR3 is 13 residues long. Here the CDR3 reads CASGRGALYEQYF. The CDR3 nucleotides read TGTGCCAGCGGGCGGGGGGCCCTCTACGAGCAGTACTTC.

The table lists this clonotype with a few counts. The V gene is TRBV27, the J gene TRBJ1-5; D not certain. Germline V gene data show CDR1 as MNHEY and CDR2 as SMNVEV (reference sequence). The CDR3 has 14 amino acids. The ends were cut back, 5 bases at V and 9 bases at J, with 17 bases in the middle. CDR3 sequence reads: CASSPRAAPVPQHF. For the CDR3, the DNA is TGTGCCAGCAGTCCCCGGGCAGCCCCGGTGCCCCAGCATTTT.

Only a few counts were recorded for this clonotype. V usage is TRBV11-2 and J usage is TRBJ1-4, with D tentatively TRBD1 (5 bases). CDR3 size: 14 residues. V gave up 5 bases and J gave up 2 bases, with 9 bases separating them. Germline lookup yields CDR1 SGHAT and CDR2 FQNNGV. This chain's CDR3 is CASSPGVTNEKLFF. CDR3 coding DNA: TGTGCCAGCAGCCCGGGGGTCACTAATGAAAAACTGTTTTTT.

With respect to this clonotype: A much larger clone differs from this one at a single base, so this may be a read error. The V and J genes are TRBV28 and TRBJ1-5; 7 nucleotides match TRBD1. V lost 6 bases and J lost 9; bases outside the gene matches: 14. This CDR3 comprises 15 residues. The V gene's germline CDR1 is MDHEN and CDR2 SYDVKM. In nucleotides, the CDR3 is TGTGCCAGCAGCAAGGGGACAGAGGGAAGGAGGCCCCAGCATTTT. Amino acid sequence: CASSKGTEGRRPQHF.

Only a few counts were recorded for this clonotype. The J gene is TRBJ2-7, the V gene TRBV5-6, with a possible D match to TRBD1 (6 bases). CDR1 SGHDT and CDR2 YYEEEE come from the germline V gene. This CDR3 comprises 14 residues. The germline V and J ends were trimmed by 2 bases and 3 bases, with 12 bases remaining between them. The CDR3 loop is CASSFTGHSYEQYF. CDR3 coding DNA: TGTGCCAGCAGCTTTACGGGACACAGCTACGAGCAGTACTTC.